The clone carrying this T cell receptor (beta chain) has ten or more counts. This specimen comes from a study of T cell clonality in common variable immunodeficiency. Sequenced by immunoSEQ multiplex PCR; TCRdb stores in-frame clones only, minus some. In total the sample includes about 60,000 clones, none of them seen once. This receptor was identified in a person aged 18-70 years in good health. The specimen sequenced was peripheral blood mononuclear cells.

CDR3 bases read: TGCAGTGCTAGAGTTCCAGGGGGGTCATCCGAA. Encoded protein: CSARVPGGSSE. The entire CDR3 sequence reads CSARVPGGSSEAFF. This chain joins TRBV20-1 and TRBJ1-1; TRBD1 matches at 7 bases. The read ends 3 residues early relative to the CDR3; the germline J gene fills the gap. Germline V gene sequence: CDR1 DFQATT, CDR2 SNEGSKA (reference sequence). The CDR3 sequence is 14 residues long.